Below, one T cell receptor beta chain is given with its context. The sample comes from a study of cytomegalovirus exposure and HLA in healthy donors. Primers for the PCR totalled 60 Vbeta and 13 Jbeta. Assay used: immunoSEQ multiplex PCR; TCRdb lists only in-frame clones, some missing. This sample carries more than 60,000 clones, 70% to 85% of them seen once, and the ten largest clones take 18%. The CDR3 runs 15 residues. Germline CDR1 reads MGHRA; CDR2 reads YSYEKL. Trimming left V 4 bases short and J 7 bases short, with 16 bases between. This TCR was recovered from a man between 65 and 85 years old in good health and CMV-seropositive. Material: PBMCs. This sequence joins TRBV4-1 and TRBJ1-4; D might be TRBD1 (5 bases). The chain's CDR3 is CASSLQQARGEKLFF. DNA for the CDR3: TGCGCCAGCAGCCTTCAACAGGCGCGTGGTGAAAAACTGTTTTTT.